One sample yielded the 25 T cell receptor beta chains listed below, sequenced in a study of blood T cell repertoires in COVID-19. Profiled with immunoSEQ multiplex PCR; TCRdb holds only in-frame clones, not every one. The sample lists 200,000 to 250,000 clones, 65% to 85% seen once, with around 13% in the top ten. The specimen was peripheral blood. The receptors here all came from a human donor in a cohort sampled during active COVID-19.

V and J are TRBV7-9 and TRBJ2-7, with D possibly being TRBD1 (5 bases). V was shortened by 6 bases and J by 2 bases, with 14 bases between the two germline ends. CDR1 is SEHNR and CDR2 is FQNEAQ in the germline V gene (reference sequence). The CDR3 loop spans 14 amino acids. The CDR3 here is CASRKKTDAYEQYF. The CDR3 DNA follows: TGTGCCAGCAGAAAAAAGACAGACGCCTACGAGCAGTACTTC.

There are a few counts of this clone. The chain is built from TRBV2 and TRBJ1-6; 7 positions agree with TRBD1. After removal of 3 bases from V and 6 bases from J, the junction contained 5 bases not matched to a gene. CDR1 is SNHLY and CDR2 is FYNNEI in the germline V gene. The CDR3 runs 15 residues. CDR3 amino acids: CASSETGTFNSPLHF. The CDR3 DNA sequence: TGTGCCAGCAGTGAGACAGGGACCTTTAATTCACCCCTCCACTTT.

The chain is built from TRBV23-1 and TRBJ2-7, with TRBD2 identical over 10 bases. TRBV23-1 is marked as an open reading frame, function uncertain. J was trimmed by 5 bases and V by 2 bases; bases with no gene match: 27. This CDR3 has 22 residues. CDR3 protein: CASSQGTSDSWPTLRRVNEQYF. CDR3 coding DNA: TGCGCCAGCAGTCAAGGGACTAGCGACTCCTGGCCGACGCTCCGGAGGGTGAACGAGCAGTACTTC.

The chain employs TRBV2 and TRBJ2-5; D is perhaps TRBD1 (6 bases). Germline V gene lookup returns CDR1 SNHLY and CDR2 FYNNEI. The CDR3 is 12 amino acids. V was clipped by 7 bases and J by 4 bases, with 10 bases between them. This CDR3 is CASNRGGETQYF. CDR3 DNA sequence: TGTGCCAGCAATCGAGGGGGAGAGACCCAGTACTTC.

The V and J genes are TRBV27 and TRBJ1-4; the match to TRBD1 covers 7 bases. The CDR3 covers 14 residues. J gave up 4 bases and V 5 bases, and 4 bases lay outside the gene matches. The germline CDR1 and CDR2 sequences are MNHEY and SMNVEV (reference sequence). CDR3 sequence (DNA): TGTGCCAGCAGTCCCGACAGGGATAATGAAAAACTGTTTTTT. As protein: CASSPDRDNEKLFF.

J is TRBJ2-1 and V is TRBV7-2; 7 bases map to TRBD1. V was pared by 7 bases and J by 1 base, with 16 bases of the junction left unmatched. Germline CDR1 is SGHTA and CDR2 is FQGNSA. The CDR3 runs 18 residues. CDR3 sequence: CASTLVSAGTVSYNEQFF. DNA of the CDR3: TGTGCCAGCACCCTAGTCTCCGCCGGGACAGTGTCCTACAATGAGCAGTTCTTC.

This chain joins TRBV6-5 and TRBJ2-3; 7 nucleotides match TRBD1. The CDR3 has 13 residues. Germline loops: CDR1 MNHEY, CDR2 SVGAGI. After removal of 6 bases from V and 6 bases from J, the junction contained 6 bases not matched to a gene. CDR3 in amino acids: CASRRTGRDTQYF. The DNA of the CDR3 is TGTGCCAGCAGAAGGACAGGAAGGGATACGCAGTATTTT.

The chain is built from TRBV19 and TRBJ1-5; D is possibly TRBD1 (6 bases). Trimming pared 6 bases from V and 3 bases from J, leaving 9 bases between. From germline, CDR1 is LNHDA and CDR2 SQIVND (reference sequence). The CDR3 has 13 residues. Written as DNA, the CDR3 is TGTGCCAGTAGAGACAGGACCAATCAGCCCCAGCATTTT. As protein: CASRDRTNQPQHF.

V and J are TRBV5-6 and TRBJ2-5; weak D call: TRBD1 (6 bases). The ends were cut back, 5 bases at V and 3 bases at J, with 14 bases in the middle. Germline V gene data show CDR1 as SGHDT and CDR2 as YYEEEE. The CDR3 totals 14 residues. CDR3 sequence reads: CASSRGRGKETQYF. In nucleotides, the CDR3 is TGTGCCAGCAGTAGGGGAAGGGGGAAAGAGACCCAGTACTTC.

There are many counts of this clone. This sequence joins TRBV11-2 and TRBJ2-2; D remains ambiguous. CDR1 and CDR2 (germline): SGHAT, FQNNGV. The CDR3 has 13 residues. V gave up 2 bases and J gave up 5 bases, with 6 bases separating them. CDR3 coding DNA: TGTGCCAGCAGCTTAAGCAGGACCGGGGAGCTGTTTTTT. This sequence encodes CASSLSRTGELFF.

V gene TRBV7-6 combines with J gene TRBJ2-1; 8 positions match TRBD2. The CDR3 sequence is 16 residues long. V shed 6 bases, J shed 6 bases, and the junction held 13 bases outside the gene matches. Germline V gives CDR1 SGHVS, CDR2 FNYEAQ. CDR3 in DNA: TGTGCCAGCAGGCCTGAGCCCGGCGGGGGGCTCAATGAGCAGTTCTTC. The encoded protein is CASRPEPGGGLNEQFF.

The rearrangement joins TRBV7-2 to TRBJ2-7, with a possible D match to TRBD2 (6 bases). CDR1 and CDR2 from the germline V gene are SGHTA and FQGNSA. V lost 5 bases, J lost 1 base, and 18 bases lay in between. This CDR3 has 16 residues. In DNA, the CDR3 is TGTGCCAGCAGCCAGTCCCTAGCGCCTAGATCCTACGAGCAGTACTTC. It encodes CASSQSLAPRSYEQYF.

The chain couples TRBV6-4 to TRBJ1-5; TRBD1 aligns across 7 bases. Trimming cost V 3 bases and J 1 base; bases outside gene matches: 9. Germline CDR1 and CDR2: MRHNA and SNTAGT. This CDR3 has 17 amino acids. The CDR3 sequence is CASSEEPPGQSNQPQHF. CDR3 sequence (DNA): TGTGCCAGCAGTGAAGAACCACCGGGACAGAGCAATCAGCCCCAGCATTTT.

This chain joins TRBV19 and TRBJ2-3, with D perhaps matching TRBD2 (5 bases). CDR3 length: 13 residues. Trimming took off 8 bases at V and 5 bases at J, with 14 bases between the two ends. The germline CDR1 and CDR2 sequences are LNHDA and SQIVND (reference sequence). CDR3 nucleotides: TGTGCCAGTGGGGTGGGGAGACGAGATACGCAGTATTTT. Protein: CASGVGRRDTQYF.

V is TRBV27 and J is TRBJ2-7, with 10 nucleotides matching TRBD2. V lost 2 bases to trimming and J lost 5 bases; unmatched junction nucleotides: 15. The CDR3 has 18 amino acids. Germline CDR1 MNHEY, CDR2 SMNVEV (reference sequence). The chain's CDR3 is CASSLRRDASGRTDEQYF. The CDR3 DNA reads TGTGCCAGCAGTTTAAGGAGAGACGCTAGCGGGAGAACGGACGAGCAGTACTTC.

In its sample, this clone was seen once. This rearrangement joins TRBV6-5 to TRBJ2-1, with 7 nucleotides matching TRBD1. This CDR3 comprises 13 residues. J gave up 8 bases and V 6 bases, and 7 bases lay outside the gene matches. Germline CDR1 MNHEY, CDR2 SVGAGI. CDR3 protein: CASSLTGRDEQFF. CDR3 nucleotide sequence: TGTGCCAGCAGCTTGACAGGGCGGGATGAGCAGTTCTTC.

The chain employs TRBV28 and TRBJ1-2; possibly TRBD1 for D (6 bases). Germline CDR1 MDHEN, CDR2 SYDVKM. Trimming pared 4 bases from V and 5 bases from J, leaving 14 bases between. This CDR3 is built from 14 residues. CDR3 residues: CASSSTGSTYGYTF. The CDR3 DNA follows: TGTGCCAGCAGTTCGACAGGTTCAACGTATGGCTACACCTTC.

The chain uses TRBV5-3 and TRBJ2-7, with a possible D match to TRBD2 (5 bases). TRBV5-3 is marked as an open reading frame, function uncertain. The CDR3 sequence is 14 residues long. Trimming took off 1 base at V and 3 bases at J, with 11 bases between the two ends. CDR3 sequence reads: CARSLRGLNYEQYF. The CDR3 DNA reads TGTGCCAGAAGCTTGAGAGGGCTAAACTACGAGCAGTACTTC.

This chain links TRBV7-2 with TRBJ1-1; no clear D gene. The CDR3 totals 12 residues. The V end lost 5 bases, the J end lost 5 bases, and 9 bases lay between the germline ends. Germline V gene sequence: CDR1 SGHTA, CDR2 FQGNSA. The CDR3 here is CASSIGETEAFF. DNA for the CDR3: TGTGCCAGCAGCATTGGGGAGACTGAAGCTTTCTTT.

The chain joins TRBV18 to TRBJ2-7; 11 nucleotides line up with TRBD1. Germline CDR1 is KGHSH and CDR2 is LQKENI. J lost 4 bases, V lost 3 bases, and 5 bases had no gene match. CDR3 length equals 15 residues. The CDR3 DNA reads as TGTGCCAGCTCACCTTATGGGACAGGGGGGTACGAGCAGTACTTC. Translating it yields CASSPYGTGGYEQYF.

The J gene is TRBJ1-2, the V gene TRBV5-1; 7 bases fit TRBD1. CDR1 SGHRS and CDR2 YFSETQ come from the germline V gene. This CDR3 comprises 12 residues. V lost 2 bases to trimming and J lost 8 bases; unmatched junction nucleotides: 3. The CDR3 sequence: CASSLQGTGYTF. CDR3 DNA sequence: TGCGCCAGCAGCTTACAGGGGACGGGCTACACCTTC.

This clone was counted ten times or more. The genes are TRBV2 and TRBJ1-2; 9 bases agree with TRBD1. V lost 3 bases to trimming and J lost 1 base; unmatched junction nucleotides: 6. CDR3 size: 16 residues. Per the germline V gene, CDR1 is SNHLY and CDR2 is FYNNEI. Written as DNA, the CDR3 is TGTGCCAGCAGTGAGACAGGGGGAAGGGGTAACTATGGCTACACCTTC. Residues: CASSETGGRGNYGYTF.

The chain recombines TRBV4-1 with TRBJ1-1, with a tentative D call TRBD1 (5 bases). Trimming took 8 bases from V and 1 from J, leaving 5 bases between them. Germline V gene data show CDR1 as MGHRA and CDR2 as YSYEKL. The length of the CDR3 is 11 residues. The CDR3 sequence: CASGQNTEAFF. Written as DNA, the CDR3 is TGCGCCAGCGGACAGAACACTGAAGCTTTCTTT.

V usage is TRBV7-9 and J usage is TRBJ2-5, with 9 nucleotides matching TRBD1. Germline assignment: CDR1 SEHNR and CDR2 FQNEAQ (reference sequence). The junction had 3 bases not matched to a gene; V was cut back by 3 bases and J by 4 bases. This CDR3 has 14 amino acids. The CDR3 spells CASSFTGGSETQYF. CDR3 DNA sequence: TGTGCCAGCAGCTTTACAGGGGGCTCAGAGACCCAGTACTTC.

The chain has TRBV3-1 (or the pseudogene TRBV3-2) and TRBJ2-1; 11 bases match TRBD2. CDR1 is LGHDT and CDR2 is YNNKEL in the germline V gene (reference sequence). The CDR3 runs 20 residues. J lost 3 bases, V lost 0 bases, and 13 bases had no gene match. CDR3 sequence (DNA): TGTGCCAGCAGCCAAGAAAGGCGTTGGGCACTAGCGGGGGTCTACAATGAGCAGTTCTTC. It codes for CASSQERRWALAGVYNEQFF.